The clone carrying this TCR beta chain has just a few counts. Semi-nested PCR with Nested Universal Primer A followed constant-region reverse priming of full-length variable regions. MiXCR was run by TCRdb on the 5' RACE reads, yielding one entry per CDR3 protein. Here the sample spans under 65,000 distinct CDR3 sequences, around 26% being singletons. Memory CD4+ T cells were sorted as CD4+CD45RO+CD25- cells. Germline values: CDR1 DFQATT, CDR2 SNEGSKA (reference sequence). The CDR3 totals 13 residues. V was clipped by 5 bases and J by 6 bases, with 13 bases between them. V is TRBV20-1 and J is TRBJ1-4, with D tentatively TRBD1 (5 bases). The TCR sequence derives from a female donor with breast cancer. Specimen: tumor-infiltrating memory CD4+ T cells sorted from the breast tumor. Subset described: memory CD4+ T cells, CD4+CD45RO+CD25-. CDR3 in DNA: TGCAGTGCTCACGGGGGAGGAGATGAAAAACTGTTTTTT. This translates into CSAHGGGDEKLFF.